A single sample is the source of the 9 T cell receptor beta chains below, sequenced in a study of T cell responses to AZD1222 COVID-19 vaccine. Sequencing used immunoSEQ multiplex PCR; TCRdb keeps in-frame clones, though not all of them. The sample lists some 170,000 clones, just over 90% occurring once. The starting material was peripheral blood, obtained on day 0 of AZD1222 vaccination. The source is an adult in good health.

This chain uses TRBV6-6 with TRBJ1-4; 10 positions match TRBD1. Germline CDR1 and CDR2: MNHNY and SVGAGI (reference sequence). The CDR3 sequence is 15 residues long. The V and J ends lost 2 bases and 5 bases, in that order; junction bases with no gene match: 2. The CDR3 protein is CASSYPGQGNEKLFF. The DNA of the CDR3 is TGTGCCAGCAGTTACCCGGGACAGGGGAATGAAAAACTGTTTTTT.

This chain uses TRBV15 with TRBJ2-7; 12 bases align to TRBD1. Germline V gives CDR1 LNHNV, CDR2 YYDKDF (reference sequence). The CDR3 loop spans 16 amino acids. V was clipped by 0 bases and J by 5 bases; unmatched bases: 5. The CDR3 reads CATSREGGTGGDEQYF. The CDR3 DNA sequence: TGTGCCACCAGCAGAGAAGGAGGGACAGGGGGCGACGAGCAGTACTTC.

The chain recombines TRBV27 with TRBJ1-1; weak D call: TRBD1 (6 bases). CDR3 length equals 16 residues. V was pared by 4 bases and J by 1 base, with 16 bases between. The germline CDR1 and CDR2 sequences are MNHEY and SMNVEV (reference sequence). Here the CDR3 reads CASSWGRGQRNTEAFF. In nucleotides, the CDR3 is TGTGCCAGCAGTTGGGGGCGGGGGCAGAGGAACACTGAAGCTTTCTTT.

This clone has only one observation. The chain links TRBV19 to TRBJ2-5; D uncertain. The CDR3 loop spans 15 amino acids. The germline gives CDR1 LNHDA, CDR2 SQIVND (reference sequence). V was clipped by 5 bases and J by 3 bases, with 16 bases between them. CDR3 DNA: TGTGCCAGTAGTCAGAGTGGAGAACCCGAAGAGACCCAGTACTTC. Protein sequence: CASSQSGEPEETQYF.

The V gene is TRBV27, the J gene TRBJ2-1; 8 bases are shared with TRBD1. Per germline, CDR1 MNHEY and CDR2 SMNVEV (reference sequence). This CDR3 comprises 17 residues. V lost 0 bases, J lost 6 bases, and 10 bases stayed unmatched. The CDR3 DNA reads TGTGCCAGCAGTTTATCGCTGACAGGGGTGAATCTCAATGAGCAGTTCTTC. Its translation is CASSLSLTGVNLNEQFF.

V gene TRBV6-5 combines with J gene TRBJ1-2, with TRBD1 as a possible D gene (6 bases). The CDR3 is 12 residues long. CDR1 is MNHEY, CDR2 SVGAGI, per germline. V was trimmed by 5 bases and J by 5 bases, leaving 9 bases between them. For the CDR3, the DNA is TGTGCCAGCAGTCCTCAGGGGTATGGCTACACCTTC. It encodes CASSPQGYGYTF.

The J gene is TRBJ2-3, the V gene TRBV11-2; the D gene is possibly TRBD1 (7 bases). The germline gives CDR1 SGHAT, CDR2 FQNNGV. The CDR3 spans 16 residues. Trimming pared 3 bases from V and 1 base from J, leaving 14 bases between. The CDR3 is CASSLEGAQGTDTQYF. The CDR3 DNA reads as TGTGCCAGCAGCTTGGAGGGGGCGCAGGGCACAGATACGCAGTATTTT.

The chain has TRBV10-1 and TRBJ1-6; the D is unclear. Trimming stripped 2 bases from V and 9 bases from J, with 11 bases between. The CDR3 extends over 14 amino acids. CDR1 and CDR2 (germline): WNHNN, SYGVQD (reference sequence). The CDR3 region is CASSEKGRSSPLHF. CDR3 coding DNA: TGCGCCAGCAGTGAGAAGGGAAGGAGTTCACCCCTCCACTTT.

The rearrangement joins TRBV3-1 (or the pseudogene TRBV3-2) to TRBJ1-4, with D maybe TRBD1 (6 bases). CDR3 size: 16 residues. V dropped 0 bases and J dropped 4 bases, with 12 bases sitting between them. The germline gives CDR1 LGHDT, CDR2 YNNKEL (reference sequence). In DNA form, the CDR3 reads TGTGCCAGCAGCCAAGATCCGGGGGCAGGTAATGAAAAACTGTTTTTT. Translating gives CASSQDPGAGNEKLFF.